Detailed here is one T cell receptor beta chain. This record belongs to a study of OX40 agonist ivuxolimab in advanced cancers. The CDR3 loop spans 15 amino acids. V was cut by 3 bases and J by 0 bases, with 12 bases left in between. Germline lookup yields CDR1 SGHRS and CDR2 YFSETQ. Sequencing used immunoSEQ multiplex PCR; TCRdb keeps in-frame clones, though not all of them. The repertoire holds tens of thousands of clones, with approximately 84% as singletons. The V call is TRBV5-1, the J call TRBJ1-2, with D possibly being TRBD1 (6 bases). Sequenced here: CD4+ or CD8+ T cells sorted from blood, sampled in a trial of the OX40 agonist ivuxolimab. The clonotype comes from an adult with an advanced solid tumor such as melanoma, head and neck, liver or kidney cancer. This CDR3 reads CASSWTTGTNYGYTF. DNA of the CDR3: TGCGCCAGCAGCTGGACCACAGGGACTAACTATGGCTACACCTTC.